This T cell receptor (beta chain) came from a study of T cells expressing NK-cell markers. Study observations and caveats: The study found these clonotypes also leading the CD3+CD56-NKG2C+ fraction in several donors. Dominant NKG2C+ clonotypes made up roughly 1.0-7.0% of CD8+ T cells in roughly 6 donors.

Points on this clonotype: What it binds is not known.

One entry per CDR3 protein, without DNA, is what TCRdb gives after re-calling the 5' RACE reads. In total, the table holds roughly 420,000 distinct CDR3 sequences. Germline V gene lookup returns CDR1 DFQATT and CDR2 SNEGSKA (reference sequence). This CDR3 contains 13 residues. Sequenced: blood T cells: a sorted CD56 or NKG2C T cell subset, CD4+ or CD8+ T cells, or bulk PBMC T cells (not recorded which). The chain has TRBV20-1 and TRBJ2-4; the TCRdb D gene call, TRBD2, has no DNA to confirm it. The TCR originated in a woman between 18 and 70 years old in good health. The CDR3 here is CSVRSLQINIQYF.